This record looks at one T cell receptor (beta chain) sequence and its context. Donors were grouped by their self-reported clinical history. Recovered Cohort 3 donors showed two negative PCRs, clearance, or symptom resolution. The data originate from a study of blood T cell repertoires in COVID-19. Study in general: Both acute and convalescent COVID-19 samples were obtained from the United States, Italy and Spain. T cells, B-cell-depleted T cells, or PBMCs provided the cDNA or gDNA that served as material.

Data came from immunoSEQ multiplex PCR; TCRdb stores just in-frame clones and leaves some out. The repertoire holds 310,000 or so clones, with around 90% as singletons. Germline V gene sequence: CDR1 LNHDA, CDR2 SQIVND (reference sequence). The V gene end was trimmed by 5 bases and the J gene end by 2 bases; junction bases not matched to a gene: 11. The CDR3 consists of 17 residues. The chain carries TRBV19 and TRBJ2-7, with 11 nucleotides matching TRBD2. The clonotype originates from a woman in her twenties or thirties who had recovered from COVID-19. The sample was PBMCs or T cells enriched from blood (not recorded which). As DNA, the CDR3 is TGTGCCAGTAGTTTTCTCCCCACTAGCGGGAGCCCCTACGAGCAGTACTTC. It yields the protein CASSFLPTSGSPYEQYF.